This T cell receptor beta chain was identified in a study of cytomegalovirus exposure and HLA in healthy donors. General study results and limits: The tendency of first-cohort TCR clusters to co-occur in the roughly 130 validation repertoires emerged from a later analysis.

Germline CDR1 and CDR2: SGHRS and YFSETQ. The CDR3 covers 16 residues. The V segment lost 3 bases and the J segment 2 bases; nucleotides outside the gene matches: 10. Only in-frame clones appear in the TCRdb table, and some are missing; sequencing was by immunoSEQ multiplex PCR. The sample has tens of thousands of clones; roughly 94% are singletons. In the case of this clone: Its cognate antigen is unknown.

The rearrangement uses TRBV5-1 and TRBJ2-7, with 8 nucleotides matching TRBD1. The clonotype comes from a man younger than 30 in good health and CMV-seropositive. Material for sequencing was PBMCs. CDR3 DNA sequence: TGCGCCAGCAGCTCATATCCGGGACAGGCTGCCTACGAGCAGTACTTC. Translated, it gives CASSSYPGQAAYEQYF.